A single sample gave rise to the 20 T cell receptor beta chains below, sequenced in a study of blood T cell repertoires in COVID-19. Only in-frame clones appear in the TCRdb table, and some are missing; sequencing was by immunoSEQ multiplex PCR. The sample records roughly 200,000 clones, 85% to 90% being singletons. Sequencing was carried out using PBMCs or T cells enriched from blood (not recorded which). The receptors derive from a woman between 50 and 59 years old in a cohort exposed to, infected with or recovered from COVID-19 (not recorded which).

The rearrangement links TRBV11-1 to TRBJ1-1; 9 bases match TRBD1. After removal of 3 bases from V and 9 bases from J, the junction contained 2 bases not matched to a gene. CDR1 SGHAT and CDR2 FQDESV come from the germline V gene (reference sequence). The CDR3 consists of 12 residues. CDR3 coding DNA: TGTGCCAGCAGCTTTCACAGGGGGCAAGCTTTCTTT. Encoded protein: CASSFHRGQAFF.

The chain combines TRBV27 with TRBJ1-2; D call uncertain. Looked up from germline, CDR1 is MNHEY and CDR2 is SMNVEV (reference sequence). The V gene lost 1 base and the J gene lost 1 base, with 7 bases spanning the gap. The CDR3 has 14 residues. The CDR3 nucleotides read TGTGCCAGCAGTTTATTGGGCAGTAACTATGGCTACACCTTC. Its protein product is CASSLLGSNYGYTF.

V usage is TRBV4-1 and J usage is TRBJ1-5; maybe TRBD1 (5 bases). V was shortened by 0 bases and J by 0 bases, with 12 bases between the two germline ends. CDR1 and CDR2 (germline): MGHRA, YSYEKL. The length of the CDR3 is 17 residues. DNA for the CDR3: TGCGCCAGCAGCCAAGATGCGGGGGTCTATAGCAATCAGCCCCAGCATTTT. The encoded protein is CASSQDAGVYSNQPQHF.

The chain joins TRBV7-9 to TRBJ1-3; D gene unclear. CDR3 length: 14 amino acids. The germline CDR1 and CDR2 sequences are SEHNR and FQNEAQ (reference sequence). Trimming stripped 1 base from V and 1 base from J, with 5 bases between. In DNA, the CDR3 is TGTGCCAGCAGCTTAGACCAGTCTGGAAACACCATATATTTT. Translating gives CASSLDQSGNTIYF.

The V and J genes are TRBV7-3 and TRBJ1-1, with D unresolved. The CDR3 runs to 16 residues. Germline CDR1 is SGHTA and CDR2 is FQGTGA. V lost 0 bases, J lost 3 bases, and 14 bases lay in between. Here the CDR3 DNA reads TGTGCCAGCAGCTTAACGAGCGGCTATGGGCACACTGAAGCTTTCTTT. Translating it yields CASSLTSGYGHTEAFF.

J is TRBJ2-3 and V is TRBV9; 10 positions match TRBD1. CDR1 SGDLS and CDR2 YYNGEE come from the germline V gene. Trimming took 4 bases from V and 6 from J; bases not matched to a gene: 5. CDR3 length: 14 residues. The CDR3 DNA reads TGTGCCAGCAGCCCAAGACAGGGGGCGGATACGCAGTATTTT. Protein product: CASSPRQGADTQYF.

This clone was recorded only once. The CDR3 reads CASSHLGVAGGPSAYNEQFF. The CDR3 DNA follows: TGTGCCAGCAGTCACCTGGGGGTAGCGGGGGGCCCATCCGCCTACAATGAGCAGTTCTTC. The chain uses TRBV4-2 and TRBJ2-1; 10 positions match TRBD2. V gave up 6 bases and J gave up 2 bases; unmatched junction bases: 19. The CDR3 contains 20 residues. Germline V gene lookup returns CDR1 LGHNA and CDR2 YNFKEQ.

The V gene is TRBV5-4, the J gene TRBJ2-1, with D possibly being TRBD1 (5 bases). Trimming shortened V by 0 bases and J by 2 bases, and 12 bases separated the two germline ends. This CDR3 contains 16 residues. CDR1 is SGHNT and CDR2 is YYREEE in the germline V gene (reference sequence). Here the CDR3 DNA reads TGTGCCAGCAGCTTGGGACAGTTAAGAACCTACAATGAGCAGTTCTTC. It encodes CASSLGQLRTYNEQFF.

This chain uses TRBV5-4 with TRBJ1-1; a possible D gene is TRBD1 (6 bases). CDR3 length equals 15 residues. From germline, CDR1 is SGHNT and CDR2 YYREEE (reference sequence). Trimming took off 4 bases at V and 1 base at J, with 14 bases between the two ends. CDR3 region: CASSPDGQRNTEAFF. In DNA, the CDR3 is TGTGCCAGCAGCCCGGACGGACAGCGGAACACTGAAGCTTTCTTT.

Written as DNA, the CDR3 is TGTGCCAGCAGCTTAGGAGCTGGAAACACCATATATTTT. Protein product: CASSLGAGNTIYF. J is TRBJ1-3 and V is TRBV11-3, with no clear D. V was clipped by 1 base and J by 2 bases, with 3 bases between them. This CDR3 is built from 13 residues. Germline CDR1 is SGHNT and CDR2 is YENEEA.

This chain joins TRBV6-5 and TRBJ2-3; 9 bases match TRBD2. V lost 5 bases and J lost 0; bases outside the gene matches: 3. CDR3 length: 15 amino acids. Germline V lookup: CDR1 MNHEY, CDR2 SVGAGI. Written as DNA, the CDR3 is TGTGCCAGCAGTCACGGACTAGCGAGCACAGATACGCAGTATTTT. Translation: CASSHGLASTDTQYF.

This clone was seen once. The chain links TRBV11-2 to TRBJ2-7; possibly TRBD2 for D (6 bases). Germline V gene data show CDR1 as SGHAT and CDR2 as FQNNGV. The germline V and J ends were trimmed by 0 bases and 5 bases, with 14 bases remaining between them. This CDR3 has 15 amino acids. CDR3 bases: TGTGCCAGCAGCTTAGATTGGACGGGGGTGGACGAGCAGTACTTC. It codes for CASSLDWTGVDEQYF.

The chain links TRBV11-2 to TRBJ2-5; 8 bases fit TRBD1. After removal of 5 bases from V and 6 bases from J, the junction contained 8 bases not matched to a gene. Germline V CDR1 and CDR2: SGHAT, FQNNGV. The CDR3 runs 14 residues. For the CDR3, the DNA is TGTGCCAGCAGCCCGGACAGGGCGGGCAAGACCCAGTACTTC. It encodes CASSPDRAGKTQYF.

CDR3 nucleotide sequence: TGTGCCAGCAGTAACCGCCGGACAGGAGGTACGCAGTATTTT. Protein sequence: CASSNRRTGGTQYF. The chain joins TRBV6-2 or TRBV6-3 to TRBJ2-3; 7 nucleotides align to TRBD1. The CDR3 totals 14 residues. CDR1 and CDR2 (germline): MNHEY, SVGEGT. The V gene end was trimmed by 5 bases and the J gene end by 8 bases; junction bases not matched to a gene: 10.

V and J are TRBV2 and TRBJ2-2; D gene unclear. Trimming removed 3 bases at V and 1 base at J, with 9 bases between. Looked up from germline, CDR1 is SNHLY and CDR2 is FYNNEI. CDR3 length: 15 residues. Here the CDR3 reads CASSEQSGNTGELFF. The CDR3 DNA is TGTGCCAGCAGTGAGCAGTCAGGGAACACCGGGGAGCTGTTTTTT.

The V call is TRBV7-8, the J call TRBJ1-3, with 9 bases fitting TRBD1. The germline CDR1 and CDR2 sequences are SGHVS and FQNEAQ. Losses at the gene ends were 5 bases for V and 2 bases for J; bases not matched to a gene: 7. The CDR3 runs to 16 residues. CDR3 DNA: TGTGCCAGCAGCCGAGACACAGGGGGCACTGGAAACACCATATATTTT. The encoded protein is CASSRDTGGTGNTIYF. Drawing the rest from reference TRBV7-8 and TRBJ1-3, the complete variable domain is GAGVSQSPRYKVAKRGQDVALRCDPISGHVSLFWYQQALGQGPEFLTYFQNEAQLDKSGLPSDRFFAERPEGSVSTLKIQRTQQEDSAVYLCASSRDTGGTGNTIYFGEGSWLTVV.

CDR3 region: CASSHRGVNRNTEAFF. In DNA, the CDR3 is TGTGCCAGCAGCCACCGGGGGGTGAACAGGAACACTGAAGCTTTCTTT. The chain employs TRBV27 and TRBJ1-1; possible D gene TRBD1, 5 bases. CDR1 is MNHEY and CDR2 is SMNVEV in the germline V gene (reference sequence). V shed 6 bases and J shed 1 base, with 18 bases lying between them. The CDR3 spans 16 residues.

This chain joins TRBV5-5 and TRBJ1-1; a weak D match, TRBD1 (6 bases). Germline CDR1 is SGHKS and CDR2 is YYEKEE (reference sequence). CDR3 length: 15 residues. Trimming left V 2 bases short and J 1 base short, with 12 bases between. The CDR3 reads CASSFGGSSNTEAFF. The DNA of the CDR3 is TGTGCCAGCAGCTTTGGGGGCAGTTCGAACACTGAAGCTTTCTTT.

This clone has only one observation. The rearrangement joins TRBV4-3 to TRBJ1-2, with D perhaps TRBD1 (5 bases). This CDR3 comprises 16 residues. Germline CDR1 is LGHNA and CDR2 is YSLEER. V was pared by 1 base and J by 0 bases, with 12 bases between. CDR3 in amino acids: CASSQVPDNPNYGYTF. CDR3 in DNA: TGCGCCAGCAGCCAAGTGCCGGACAATCCTAACTATGGCTACACCTTC.

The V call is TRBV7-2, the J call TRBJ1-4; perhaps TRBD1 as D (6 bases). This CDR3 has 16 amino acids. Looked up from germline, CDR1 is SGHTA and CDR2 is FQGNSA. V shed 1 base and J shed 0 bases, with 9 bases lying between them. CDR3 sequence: CASSLVTGATNEKLFF. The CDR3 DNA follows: TGTGCCAGCAGCTTAGTGACAGGCGCAACTAATGAAAAACTGTTTTTT.